The rows below give T cell receptor beta chains drawn from one sample of a study of technical replicates of blood from a handful of donors. TCRdb's copy holds only in-frame clones and misses some; the assay was immunoSEQ multiplex PCR. The sample yields more than 65,000 clones, approximately 93% seen once. The specimen sequenced was T cells isolated from PBMCs. Receptor source: a human donor in good health. Both conserved end residues are part of each CDR3. A D gene is named only where the DNA matches it firmly. Not all rows give a size; the values are once, few, many and, for expanded clones, a class.

TRBJ2-3	-	TRBV5-6	-	CASSWAMQGTDTQYF	TGTGCCAGCAGCTGGGCCATGCAGGGCACAGATACGCAGTATTTT
TRBJ2-7	-	TRBV2	TRBD2	CASSPLAGVNYEQYF	TGTGCCAGCAGTCCTCTAGCGGGAGTTAATTACGAGCAGTACTTC
TRBJ2-7	-	TRBV4-1	-	CASSPRQGGYEQYF	TGCGCCAGCAGCCCTCGACAGGGAGGCTACGAGCAGTACTTC
TRBJ2-1	-	TRBV6-5	TRBD2	CAAGIAGGNEQFF	TGTGCTGCGGGAATAGCGGGGGGAAATGAGCAGTTCTTC
TRBJ2-2	-	TRBV10-3	TRBD2	CAINQRENTGELFF	TGTGCCATCAACCAGCGGGAAAACACCGGGGAGCTGTTTTTT
TRBJ1-5	-	TRBV27	-	CASGSGVGQPQHF	TGTGCCAGCGGTTCAGGGGTGGGTCAGCCCCAGCATTTT
TRBJ2-7	-	TRBV27	TRBD2	CASRGTSGPYEQYF	TGTGCCAGCAGGGGGACTAGCGGCCCCTACGAGCAGTACTTC
TRBJ1-3	-	TRBV27	-	CASSLSLSGNTIYF	TGTGCCAGCAGTTTATCCCTATCTGGAAACACCATATATTTT
TRBJ1-2	-	TRBV30	-	CACRGHGPYNYGYTF	TGTGCCTGCAGAGGACACGGACCGTATAACTATGGCTACACCTTC
TRBJ1-1	-	TRBV5-5	-	CASSFGVVGVTEAFF	TGTGCCAGCAGCTTTGGTGTTGTAGGGGTCACTGAAGCTTTCTTT
TRBJ2-7	-	TRBV18	TRBD2	CASSSSSGSGYEQYF	TGTGCCAGCTCATCGTCTAGCGGGAGTGGCTACGAGCAGTACTTC
TRBJ2-3	-	TRBV11-3	-	CASSLQGPDTQYF	TGTGCCAGCAGCTTACAGGGCCCAGATACGCAGTATTTT
TRBJ1-5	few	TRBV30	-	CAWRGAGNQPQHF	TGTGCCTGGAGAGGGGCAGGTAATCAGCCCCAGCATTTT
TRBJ2-5	-	TRBV28	TRBD2	CASSLAIGLAQETQYF	TGTGCCAGCAGCTTAGCGATTGGACTAGCTCAAGAGACCCAGTACTTC
TRBJ2-5	few	TRBV30	TRBD2	CASTTSGSQETQYF	TGTGCCTCCACAACTAGCGGATCACAAGAGACCCAGTACTTC
TRBJ2-7	-	TRBV28	-	CASSFRWGSSYEQYF	TGTGCCAGCAGTTTCAGATGGGGCAGCTCCTACGAGCAGTACTTC
TRBJ2-7	-	TRBV27	TRBD1	CASSRISGQGSYGQYF	TGTGCCAGCAGTCGCATCTCGGGACAGGGTTCCTATGGGCAGTACTTC
TRBJ2-4	-	TRBV4-3	TRBD2	CASSQEHKTSPGKNIQYF	TGCGCCAGCAGCCAAGAACACAAGACTAGCCCAGGCAAAAACATTCAGTACTTC
TRBJ2-5	-	TRBV13	TRBD2	CASSHEAGGGETQYF	TGTGCCAGCAGCCACGAAGCGGGAGGAGGAGAGACCCAGTACTTC
TRBJ2-5	-	TRBV9	TRBD2	CASSGGLAGYQETQYF	TGTGCCAGCAGCGGTGGACTAGCGGGGTACCAAGAGACCCAGTACTTC
TRBJ2-2	-	TRBV7-6	TRBD2	CASSLAKGRGSTGELFF	TGTGCCAGCAGCTTAGCAAAAGGGAGGGGTTCCACCGGGGAGCTGTTTTTT